What follows are 24 T cell receptor beta chains derived from one specimen sequenced in a study of chemoradiotherapy in HPV16-positive cancers. TCRdb keeps only in-frame clones here, not all; method: immunoSEQ multiplex PCR. The data contain more than 15,000 clones, 90% to 95% of them singletons. The sample here was blood, taken from a patient who underwent chemoradiotherapy. The receptors were sampled from a human donor with HPV-associated anogenital cancer.

The CDR3 DNA follows: TGTGCCAGCAGTTCAGCTGGGAACTATGGCTACACCTTC. Translation: CASSSAGNYGYTF. This chain uses TRBV27 with TRBJ1-2; no firm D call. V lost 4 bases and J 2 bases, leaving 8 bases between the germline ends. The CDR3 totals 13 residues. From germline, CDR1 is MNHEY and CDR2 SMNVEV (reference sequence).

The rearrangement links TRBV2 to TRBJ2-5, with 9 bases fitting TRBD2. Germline loops: CDR1 SNHLY, CDR2 FYNNEI. The V and J ends lost 4 bases and 0 bases, in that order; junction bases with no gene match: 3. The CDR3 is made up of 15 amino acids. CDR3 sequence (DNA): TGTGCCAGCAGTGGCTTAGCGGGGGACCAAGAGACCCAGTACTTC. This sequence encodes CASSGLAGDQETQYF.

V and J are TRBV6-1 and TRBJ2-1; D unclear. The CDR3 contains 15 residues. Trimming removed 9 bases from V and 2 bases from J, with 17 bases in between. Germline V CDR1 and CDR2: MNHNS, SASEGT. Here the CDR3 reads CASSLRFQPYNEQFF. CDR3 nucleotide sequence: TGTGCCAGTTCCCTAAGATTTCAGCCCTACAATGAGCAGTTCTTC.

V and J are TRBV10-3 and TRBJ1-3, with D perhaps TRBD1 (6 bases). With 6 bases removed from V and 2 bases from J, the gap between germline ends came to 11 bases. The CDR3 loop spans 14 amino acids. The germline gives CDR1 ENHRY, CDR2 SYGVKD. The CDR3 spells CAIRDNRAGNTIYF. Written as DNA, the CDR3 is TGTGCCATCAGAGACAACAGGGCTGGAAACACCATATATTTT.

The chain carries TRBV6-1 and TRBJ1-4; possibly TRBD1 for D (5 bases). V shed 6 bases and J shed 2 bases, with 13 bases lying between them. CDR3 length: 15 residues. CDR1 is MNHNS and CDR2 is SASEGT in the germline V gene. The CDR3 coding sequence is TGTGCCAGCAGACCACTCAGGGTCACTAATGAAAAACTGTTTTTT. This sequence encodes CASRPLRVTNEKLFF.

The chain links TRBV7-9 to TRBJ1-2, with a tentative D call TRBD1 (5 bases). The V gene's germline CDR1 is SEHNR and CDR2 FQNEAQ (reference sequence). Trimming left V 1 base short and J 0 bases short, with 18 bases between. This CDR3 is 18 amino acids long. The CDR3 reads CASSLVTGSAGPNYGYTF. The CDR3 bases are TGTGCCAGCAGCTTAGTTACAGGTTCCGCGGGTCCTAACTATGGCTACACCTTC.

This chain links TRBV10-3 with TRBJ2-1; 9 bases are a match to TRBD1. Germline CDR1 reads ENHRY; CDR2 reads SYGVKD. V gave up 2 bases and J gave up 8 bases; unmatched junction bases: 7. The CDR3 has 15 residues. CDR3: CAISEQTQGAHEQFF. The CDR3 nucleotides read TGTGCCATCAGTGAGCAAACACAGGGGGCTCATGAGCAGTTCTTC.

V and J are TRBV6-1 and TRBJ1-3, with TRBD1 matching over 8 bases. This CDR3 region has 18 residues. Germline-derived CDR1 and CDR2 are MNHNS and SASEGT. The V segment lost 2 bases and the J segment 2 bases; nucleotides outside the gene matches: 11. The CDR3 nucleotides are TGTGCCAGCAGTGAACGGACAGGGCGGACTACTACTGGAAACACCATATATTTT. Amino acid sequence: CASSERTGRTTTGNTIYF.

The chain uses TRBV4-3 and TRBJ2-1, with D possibly TRBD2 on 5 matching bases. The germline V and J ends were trimmed by 1 base and 7 bases, with 14 bases remaining between them. This CDR3 is built from 15 residues. The germline gives CDR1 LGHNA, CDR2 YSLEER. The CDR3 is CASSQVLGVANEQFF. The CDR3 bases are TGCGCCAGCAGCCAAGTCCTCGGGGTAGCGAATGAGCAGTTCTTC.

The CDR3 bases are TGTGCCAGCTCACCTGGGACAGGGACTGGAAACACCATATATTTT. Translating it yields CASSPGTGTGNTIYF. This chain joins TRBV18 and TRBJ1-3; 9 bases are shared with TRBD1. Germline V gene lookup returns CDR1 KGHSH and CDR2 LQKENI. The CDR3 contains 15 residues. V dropped 3 bases and J dropped 2; count of bases not matched to a gene: 2.

V is TRBV7-4 and J is TRBJ2-2; TRBD2 agrees at 8 bases. The CDR3 has 17 amino acids. V trimming: 3 bases; J trimming: 5 bases; junction bases outside the gene matches: 11. The germline V gene encodes CDR1 SGHVT and CDR2 SQSDAQ. The chain's CDR3 is CASSFMRGAWGTGELFF. DNA for the CDR3: TGTGCCAGCAGCTTTATGCGGGGGGCGTGGGGTACCGGGGAGCTGTTTTTT.

This chain joins TRBV27 and TRBJ1-1; a weak D match, TRBD1 (5 bases). Deletions cut 1 base from V and 4 bases from J, with 10 bases between. CDR1 is MNHEY, CDR2 SMNVEV, per germline (reference sequence). The CDR3 covers 14 residues. The CDR3 DNA reads TGTGCCAGCAGTTTATTAAGGGGTTCCACTGAAGCTTTCTTT. It is translated as CASSLLRGSTEAFF.

The V call is TRBV5-1, the J call TRBJ1-2; 8 bases match TRBD1. With V trimmed by 1 base and J by 1 base, 6 bases remained unmatched. From germline, CDR1 is SGHRS and CDR2 YFSETQ. This CDR3 contains 16 residues. The CDR3 DNA is TGCGCCAGCAGCTTGTGGGACAGGAAAAGTAACTATGGCTACACCTTC. Protein product: CASSLWDRKSNYGYTF. Using reference TRBV5-1 and TRBJ1-2 for the parts outside the CDR3, the full variable domain is KAGVTQTPRYLIKTRGQQVTLSCSPISGHRSVSWYQQTPGQGLQFLFEYFSETQRNKGNFPGRFSGRQFSNSRSEMNVSTLELGDSALYLCASSLWDRKSNYGYTFGSGTRLTVV.

The CDR3 region has the DNA TGTGCCAGCAGGGGGACAGGGGTGACCGGGGAGCTGTTTTTT. It encodes CASRGTGVTGELFF. The chain carries TRBV27 and TRBJ2-2; the match to TRBD1 covers 10 bases. With V trimmed by 6 bases and J by 5 bases, 3 bases remained unmatched. The V gene's germline CDR1 is MNHEY and CDR2 SMNVEV (reference sequence). This CDR3 has 14 residues.

This rearrangement joins TRBV29-1 to TRBJ2-3; perhaps TRBD2 as D (5 bases). This CDR3 region has 15 residues. The V and J ends lost 4 bases and 3 bases respectively, with 17 bases between them. Germline V gives CDR1 SQVTM, CDR2 ANQGSEA. CDR3 protein: CSVGPGWGMTDTQYF. The CDR3 region has the DNA TGCAGCGTTGGTCCGGGGTGGGGTATGACAGATACGCAGTATTTT.

The count of this clone is one. The chain combines TRBV29-1 with TRBJ2-2; D is unclear. V was cut by 5 bases and J by 8 bases, with 9 bases left in between. Germline V lookup: CDR1 SQVTM, CDR2 ANQGSEA. The CDR3 length is 11 residues. CDR3 sequence: CSVYTAGELFF. The CDR3 DNA sequence: TGCAGCGTTTATACTGCGGGGGAGCTGTTTTTT.

This sequence joins TRBV2 and TRBJ2-5; no definite D call. This CDR3 has 14 amino acids. With 4 bases removed from V and 1 base from J, the gap between germline ends came to 10 bases. CDR1 is SNHLY, CDR2 FYNNEI, per germline. Here the CDR3 DNA reads TGTGCCAGCAGTGGAATGACGAGCCAAGAGACCCAGTACTTC. Its translation: CASSGMTSQETQYF.

This chain uses TRBV6-6 with TRBJ1-2; maybe TRBD1 (6 bases). The germline CDR1 and CDR2 sequences are MNHNY and SVGAGI (reference sequence). The CDR3 runs 14 residues. Trimming pared 4 bases from V and 5 bases from J, leaving 14 bases between. CDR3 residues: CASSSPGGAYGYTF. The DNA for the CDR3 is TGTGCCAGCAGTTCGCCGGGGGGGGCTTATGGCTACACCTTC.

The chain is built from TRBV4-2 and TRBJ2-5, with 15 bases identical to TRBD2. The CDR3 has 19 residues. Germline assignment: CDR1 LGHNA and CDR2 YNFKEQ. V shed 0 bases and J 4 bases; nucleotides not matched to a gene: 9. CDR3 sequence: CASSQDIGTSGGRGETQYF. The CDR3 DNA follows: TGTGCCAGCAGCCAAGATATCGGGACTAGCGGGGGGAGGGGAGAGACCCAGTACTTC.

The chain recombines TRBV7-7 with TRBJ1-5; weak D call: TRBD1 (5 bases). Germline-derived CDR1 and CDR2 are SSHAT and FNYEAQ (reference sequence). V lost 4 bases, J lost 3 bases, and 22 bases lay in between. The CDR3 runs 18 residues. The chain's CDR3 is CASSSPIYRGGTNQPQHF. The CDR3 DNA follows: TGTGCCAGCAGCTCTCCGATATATCGGGGTGGGACCAATCAGCCCCAGCATTTT. The full variable domain, in which reference TRBV7-7 and TRBJ1-5 provide the parts outside the CDR3, is GAGVSQSPRYKVTKRGQDVTLRCDPISSHATLYWYQQALGQGPEFLTYFNYEAQPDKSGLPSDRFSAERPEGSISTLTIQRTEQRDSAMYRCASSSPIYRGGTNQPQHFGDGTRLSIL.

In its sample, this clone was seen once. The J gene is TRBJ1-2, the V gene TRBV11-2; tentative D call: TRBD1 (5 bases). The length of the CDR3 is 15 residues. Per the germline V gene, CDR1 is SGHAT and CDR2 is FQNNGV. V gave up 1 base and J gave up 5 bases, with 14 bases separating them. CDR3 protein: CASSLGGGTRYGYTF. The DNA of the CDR3 is TGTGCCAGCAGCTTAGGGGGGGGAACCCGTTATGGCTACACCTTC.

V is TRBV9 and J is TRBJ1-3, with D perhaps TRBD1 (6 bases). Trimming removed 4 bases at V and 4 bases at J, with 15 bases between. The CDR3 loop spans 15 amino acids. Germline values: CDR1 SGDLS, CDR2 YYNGEE. As DNA, the CDR3 is TGTGCCAGCAGCTCCCTCGGGGGGCTCGGAAACACCATATATTTT. Its translation: CASSSLGGLGNTIYF.

CDR3 amino acids: CASSPTSGGAGTQYF. The CDR3 DNA follows: TGCGCCAGCAGCCCCACTAGCGGGGGGGCCGGTACGCAGTATTTT. The rearrangement joins TRBV5-1 to TRBJ2-3, with 13 nucleotides matching TRBD2. V lost 4 bases to trimming and J lost 8 bases; unmatched junction nucleotides: 7. The CDR3 length is 15 residues. Germline lookup yields CDR1 SGHRS and CDR2 YFSETQ. The whole variable domain, filled in from reference TRBV5-1 and TRBJ2-3, reads KAGVTQTPRYLIKTRGQQVTLSCSPISGHRSVSWYQQTPGQGLQFLFEYFSETQRNKGNFPGRFSGRQFSNSRSEMNVSTLELGDSALYLCASSPTSGGAGTQYFGPGTRLTVL.

The chain joins TRBV2 to TRBJ1-1, with D perhaps matching TRBD1 (5 bases). The germline V and J ends were trimmed by 5 bases and 5 bases, with 18 bases remaining between them. The CDR3 consists of 15 residues. Germline CDR1 SNHLY, CDR2 FYNNEI. CDR3: CASSRGGGSRTEAFF. As DNA, the CDR3 is TGTGCCAGCAGTCGTGGGGGGGGGTCTAGGACTGAAGCTTTCTTT.